This T cell receptor beta chain is from a study of blood T cell repertoires in COVID-19. Study-wide background: Sites across the United States, Italy and Spain contributed samples from acute and convalescent COVID-19.

The CDR3 has 16 amino acids. Germline V gene sequence: CDR1 MNHNY, CDR2 SVGAGI (reference sequence). With 6 bases removed from V and 4 bases from J, the gap between germline ends came to 21 bases. Per the authors' pipeline: For nucleated cells, counts were estimated from reference gene primer amplification. The assay was immunoSEQ multiplex PCR, and TCRdb's table has in-frame clones only and misses some. The V and J calls and clone size were taken over from that table, and D and trimming were inferred from the DNA. Here the sample spans 60,000 to 65,000 clones, just under 75% being singletons. The receptor comes from a woman in her seventies with COVID-19, enrolled during active disease. Specimen: peripheral blood. This sequence joins TRBV6-6 and TRBJ1-1; D might be TRBD1 (5 bases). Here the CDR3 reads CASSADSRGLSTEAFF. The CDR3 DNA is TGTGCCAGCAGCGCCGACAGTAGGGGCCTAAGCACTGAAGCTTTCTTT.